The TCR beta chain described here comes from a study of cytomegalovirus exposure and HLA in healthy donors. Profiling relied on immunoSEQ multiplex PCR, and the TCRdb table lists in-frame clones only, not all of them. The table has about 120,000 clones, roughly 89% seen once. The study, taken as a whole, reports: Rarity characterized most TCR sequences, yet some public TCRs appeared in many donors.

The trim removed 6 bases at V and 1 base at J, leaving 2 bases unmatched. The CDR3 covers 13 residues. Germline V gene sequence: CDR1 MDHEN, CDR2 SYDVKM. In regard to this clone: Its antigen is not known.

This sequence originates from a woman aged 18-29 years in good health and CMV-seronegative. The sequencing input was PBMCs. The chain couples TRBV28 to TRBJ1-2; TRBD1 matches at 7 bases. CDR3 protein: CASSRDSNYGYTF. The DNA of the CDR3 is TGTGCCAGCAGCCGGGACAGTAACTATGGCTACACCTTC.